Described below is a single T cell receptor (beta chain) sequence and its context. This clone was picked up a small number of times. The clone's antigen remains unknown. No per-base quality is available; no much larger clone lies one base away. The library relied on the immunoSEQ multiplex PCR assay. TCRbeta CDR3 sequencing was done by Adaptive Biotechnologies at survey depth, reporting CDR3 sequences, V/J genes, productive frequency and template counts. Amplification of TCR beta CDR3 regions started from genomic DNA instead of RNA. In the authors' own workflow: Jensen-Shannon divergence was used to quantify pairwise repertoire overlap between tissues, with a value of 1 meaning complete divergence and a value of 0 meaning identical repertoires. Tissues were grouped by single-linkage agglomerative hierarchical clustering of pairwise JSD values, and the clustering results were shown as dendrograms. All patient samples were analyzed with GLIPH2 using simulation_depth 1000, kmer_min_depth 3 and cdr3_length_cutoff 8, and only groups containing more than two unique CDR3s were kept. A standardized tissue-overlap score extrapolated Jaccard GLIPH-group overlap across patients to a standard repertoire size of 1000 clones. Associations of diversity with clinical or experimental variables used linear mixed-effect models with tissue fixed effects and individual random effects. Sourced from immuneACCESS, this table was stored by TCRdb with only in-frame sequences that have V and J called. A share of the clones is absent; for the studies checked, an unresolved V gene accounts for under half, and the remainder has no known explanation. V and J calls and clone size are as listed in that table; D and trimming were resolved from the DNA. The sample table records about 5,800 clones; 50% to 70% of these occur just once. About a fifth of the sample lies in the top ten.

The time point label for this specimen denotes: human tissue collected at research (rapid) autopsy. Three non-HCT comparator patients with other cancers, having at least five GI tract samples and no known GI disease at death, were selected retrospectively. Autopsy tissues, which were obtained after a median post-mortem interval of roughly 9.9 hours, included GI sites from esophagus to rectum, liver, skin and lymphoid organs including spleen. Autopsy specimens were bisected, with one portion flash-frozen in liquid nitrogen and the remainder formalin-fixed, and GI outer muscle layers were removed. To extract genomic DNA from frozen tissues, either the Mag-Bind Blood & Tissue DNA HDQ 96 Kit on a Chemagic 360 or the DNeasy Blood & Tissue Kit was used. Because of concern about red blood cell contamination, extracted DNA underwent additional purification with the Genomic DNA Clean & Concentrator-25 kit.

This sample is part of a study of tissue T cells after allogeneic stem cell transplantation (dated by TCRdb to between 2021 and 2023). As for the study more broadly: When multiple samples of a tissue existed, pathologist review of H&E sections prioritized samples with histologically apparent lymphocytes for sequencing. TCR beta repertoires were profiled across many tissues obtained from research autopsies of patients with and without GVHD, as well as in mouse models of GVHD. On the human side, the study was prospective and observational, with no blinding or randomization.

Results the study describes overall, beyond this receptor: In both patients and mice, T cells from blood and spleen picked up only a limited part of the TCR repertoire that was detected in tissues. Only a few T cell clones appeared in more than one patient, yet motif-based clustering showed tissue-specific repertoire signatures that were shared between patients. Which tissue TCRs were alloreactive or antigen-specific was not determined in the study, and some clones might have been persisting host cells. Blood samples were not available from the non-GVHD comparator patients. Within patients, how anatomically similar tissues were was a major factor shaping TCR repertoire composition, regardless of disease or transplant status. The patient cohort was small and clinically heterogeneous, and sampling depth was acknowledged as a limitation.

Relative to germline, V is missing 4 bases and J is missing 8 bases, with 8 bases of the junction outside any gene match. From the cysteine up to the phenylalanine, the CDR3 has a length of 14 residues. The sequence is cut down to CDR3 DNA, 42 bases in frame from base 1. CDR1 and CDR2 were assigned from the germline V gene (reference sequence) as SGHNT and YYREEE. The starting material was tissue from the jejunum, obtained at autopsy. In this chain, TRBV5-4 is recombined with TRBJ1-2; 10 bases in the junction line up with TRBD1. The TCR sequence derives from a male donor at least 60 years old with lung cancer. The sequenced DNA is TGTGCCAGCAGCCCCGGACAGGGGGTGGAAGGCTACACCTTC. The resulting protein is CASSPGQGVEGYTF.